A single T cell receptor (beta chain) is shown here with its context. The antigen remains undetermined. The data were taken from a study of T cell responses to AZD1222 COVID-19 vaccine. Looking at the study overall: Some second doses came at about 4 weeks and others at about 12 weeks; these were pooled. Findings and caveats of the study: Targeting of unmutated variant regions was reportedly seen in nearly half of spike-specific TCRs.

Trimming pared 4 bases from V and 0 bases from J, leaving 14 bases between. CDR1 is MDHEN, CDR2 SYDVKM, per germline. CDR3 length equals 16 residues. Profiled with immunoSEQ multiplex PCR; TCRdb holds only in-frame clones, not every one. The sample lists 65,000 to 85,000 clones; over 75% were seen once. The gene calls are TRBV28 and TRBJ2-3, with D possibly being TRBD2 (5 bases). The source was peripheral blood, collected on day 0 of AZD1222 vaccination. The TCR was taken from an adult in good health. In DNA, the CDR3 is TGTGCCAGCAGTTCCCAAGGAGCGGCTAGCACAGATACGCAGTATTTT. Amino acid sequence: CASSSQGAASTDTQYF.